These 14 T cell receptor beta chains originate from one sample sequenced in a study of T cell repertoires in cytomegalovirus infection. TCRdb itself ran the reads through MiXCR, one entry per CDR3 protein. The sample has roughly 860,000 distinct CDR3 sequences, 30% to 35% seen once; the top ten hold 9.5% to 15%. These TCRs are of unknown antigen specificity. The source was cultured CD8+ T cells from PBMCs, collected from culture after CMV antigen stimulation. The receptor source for this set is a human donor in good health (CMV status not recorded). Some clones in this sample may be carry-over from other donors' samples.

V usage is TRBV9 and J usage is TRBJ2-3; 7 nucleotides agree with TRBD1. V lost 3 bases to trimming and J lost 2 bases; unmatched junction nucleotides: 6. This CDR3 is built from 15 residues. The germline V gene encodes CDR1 SGDLS and CDR2 YYNGEE. CDR3 nucleotides: TGTGCCAGCAGCGCGTGGGGGACAGTCACAGATACGCAGTATTTT. The encoded protein is CASSAWGTVTDTQYF.

The genes are TRBV7-6 and TRBJ2-5, with 7 nucleotides matching TRBD1. V lost 7 bases and J lost 5; bases outside the gene matches: 10. The CDR3 is 14 amino acids. The germline CDR1 and CDR2 sequences are SGHVS and FNYEAQ. The CDR3 here is CASNKWTGQETQYF. In nucleotides, the CDR3 is TGTGCCAGCAACAAATGGACAGGCCAGGAGACCCAGTACTTC.

A few counts support this clonotype. The chain carries TRBV25-1 and TRBJ2-5; weak D call: TRBD1 (5 bases). CDR3 length: 16 amino acids. The V and J ends lost 5 bases and 4 bases respectively, with 20 bases between them. Germline assignment: CDR1 MGHDK and CDR2 SYGVNS. Here the CDR3 reads CASSSPGRDGTETQYF. In DNA, the CDR3 is TGTGCCAGCAGTTCCCCGGGCAGGGATGGCACAGAGACCCAGTACTTC. Filled out from reference TRBV25-1 and TRBJ2-5, the complete variable domain reads EADIYQTPRYLVIGTGKKITLECSQTMGHDKMYWYQQDPGMELHLIHYSYGVNSTEKGDLSSESTVSRIRTEHFPLTLESARPSHTSQYLCASSSPGRDGTETQYFGPGTRLLVL.

The chain joins TRBV20-1 to TRBJ1-1, with D possibly TRBD1 on 6 matching bases. The V end lost 4 bases, the J end lost 1 base, and 7 bases lay between the germline ends. The CDR3 is 12 amino acids. CDR1 is DFQATT and CDR2 is SNEGSKA in the germline V gene (reference sequence). This CDR3 is CSATGQNTEAFF. The DNA of the CDR3 is TGCAGTGCTACGGGACAGAACACTGAAGCTTTCTTT.

Written as DNA, the CDR3 is TGTGCCAGCAGCTTAGCAGTAGGGTCCTACGAGCAGTACGTC. It translates to CASSLAVGSYEQYV. The chain has TRBV7-6 and TRBJ2-7; D remains unclear. Trimming left V 0 bases short and J 1 base short, with 7 bases between. Germline V gives CDR1 SGHVS, CDR2 FNYEAQ. The CDR3 has 14 residues.

The V and J genes are TRBV4-2 and TRBJ1-2; D perhaps matches TRBD1 (6 bases). This CDR3 contains 16 residues. Trimming stripped 4 bases from V and 2 bases from J, with 17 bases between. The germline V gene has CDR1 LGHNA and CDR2 YNFKEQ. The CDR3 nucleotides are TGTGCCAGCAGCCCTCGGACAGAAAGAGGGAACTATGGCTACACCTTC. This sequence encodes CASSPRTERGNYGYTF.

V gene TRBV29-1 combines with J gene TRBJ2-7; 8 bases fit TRBD1. The CDR3 is 13 residues long. Germline V gene data show CDR1 as SQVTM and CDR2 as ANQGSEA. Trimming removed 3 bases from V and 5 bases from J; junction bases left unmatched: 6. The chain's CDR3 is CSVDGRGPHEQYF. The CDR3 region has the DNA TGCAGCGTTGATGGCAGGGGGCCCCACGAGCAGTACTTC.

The chain uses TRBV6-5 and TRBJ2-3, with TRBD2 matching 10 bases. The germline V gene encodes CDR1 MNHEY and CDR2 SVGAGI. The CDR3 runs 18 residues. V trimming: 1 base; J trimming: 4 bases; junction bases outside the gene matches: 11. The CDR3 DNA follows: TGTGCCAGCAGTTACTTGGAGGATACTAGCGGGGCCCCAGATACGCAGTATTTT. Translation: CASSYLEDTSGAPDTQYF.

This clonotype appeared once. The V and J genes are TRBV29-1 and TRBJ1-1; perhaps TRBD1 as D (6 bases). CDR1 is SQVTM and CDR2 is ANQGSEA in the germline V gene. The CDR3 contains 11 residues. The V gene lost 3 bases and the J gene lost 8 bases, with 10 bases spanning the gap. The CDR3: CSVEGGTEAFF. Written as DNA, the CDR3 is TGCAGCGTTGAGGGCGGGACAGAAGCTTTCTTT.

This clonotype was counted ten times or more. The CDR3 reads CASSLDLGAILNTEAFF. The DNA for the CDR3 is TGCGCCAGCAGCTTGGATCTCGGGGCAATCCTGAACACTGAAGCTTTCTTT. The rearrangement uses TRBV5-1 and TRBJ1-1; possible D gene TRBD1, 5 bases. Trimming shortened V by 0 bases and J by 0 bases, and 15 bases separated the two germline ends. CDR1 is SGHRS, CDR2 YFSETQ, per germline. The CDR3 sequence is 17 residues long.

The V gene is TRBV20-1, the J gene TRBJ1-1, with D possibly TRBD1 on 5 matching bases. The germline V and J ends were trimmed by 6 bases and 10 bases, with 6 bases remaining between them. The germline gives CDR1 DFQATT, CDR2 SNEGSKA (reference sequence). This CDR3 has 8 amino acids. Here the CDR3 reads CSATGAFF. CDR3 nucleotide sequence: TGCAGTGCCACAGGAGCTTTCTTT.

With respect to this clonotype: This sequence may be a read error, since a much larger clone differs from it by one base. The rearrangement links TRBV7-4 to TRBJ2-7; D might be TRBD1 (6 bases). This CDR3 contains 13 residues. With 4 bases removed from V and 0 bases from J, the gap between germline ends came to 7 bases. Germline V lookup: CDR1 SGHVT, CDR2 SQSDAQ. In DNA form, the CDR3 reads TGTGCCAGCAGCTGGGACATCTCCTACGAGCAGTACTTC. This encodes CASSWDISYEQYF.

The genes are TRBV27 and TRBJ1-5, with D hard to call. Germline assignment: CDR1 MNHEY and CDR2 SMNVEV (reference sequence). V lost 6 bases and J lost 3, with 9 bases in between. CDR3 length: 13 residues. This CDR3 reads CASSLTYNQPQHF. In nucleotides, the CDR3 is TGTGCCAGCAGCTTGACTTACAATCAGCCCCAGCATTTT.

V and J are TRBV29-1 and TRBJ2-3; 12 bases are a match to TRBD2. J lost 2 bases, V lost 5 bases, and 5 bases had no gene match. CDR3 length equals 15 residues. The germline V gene encodes CDR1 SQVTM and CDR2 ANQGSEA. The CDR3 coding sequence is TGCAGCGTTCAGACTAGCGGGGGACTCACAGATACGCAGTATTTT. Translating it yields CSVQTSGGLTDTQYF.